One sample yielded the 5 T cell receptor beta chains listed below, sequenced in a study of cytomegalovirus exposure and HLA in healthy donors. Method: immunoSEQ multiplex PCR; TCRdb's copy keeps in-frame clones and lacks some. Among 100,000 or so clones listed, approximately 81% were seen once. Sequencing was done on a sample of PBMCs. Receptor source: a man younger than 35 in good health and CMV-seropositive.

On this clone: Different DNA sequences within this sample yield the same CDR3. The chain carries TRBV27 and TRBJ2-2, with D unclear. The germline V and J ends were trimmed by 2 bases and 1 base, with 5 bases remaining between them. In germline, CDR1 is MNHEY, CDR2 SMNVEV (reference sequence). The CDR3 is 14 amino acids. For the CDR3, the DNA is TGTGCCAGCAGTTTAGCAGGGAACACCGGGGAGCTGTTTTTT. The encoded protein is CASSLAGNTGELFF.

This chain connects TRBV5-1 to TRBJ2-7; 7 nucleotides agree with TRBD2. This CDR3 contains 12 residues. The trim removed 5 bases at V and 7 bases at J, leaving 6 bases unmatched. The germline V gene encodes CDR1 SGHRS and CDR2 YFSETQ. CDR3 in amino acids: CASRSTSYEQYF. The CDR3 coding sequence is TGCGCCAGCAGATCGACTAGCTATGAGCAGTACTTC.

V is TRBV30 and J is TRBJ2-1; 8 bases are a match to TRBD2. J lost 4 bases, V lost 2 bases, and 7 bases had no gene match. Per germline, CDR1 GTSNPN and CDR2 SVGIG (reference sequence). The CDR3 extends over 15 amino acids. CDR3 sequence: CAWSSTSETYNEQFF. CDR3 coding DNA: TGTGCCTGGAGTTCGACTAGCGAGACATACAATGAGCAGTTCTTC. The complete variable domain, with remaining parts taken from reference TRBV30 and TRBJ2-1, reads SQTIHQWPATLVQPVGSPLSLECTVEGTSNPNLYWYRQAAGRGLQLLFYSVGIGQISSEVPQNLSASRPQDRQFILSSKKLLLSDSGFYLCAWSSTSETYNEQFFGPGTRLTVL.

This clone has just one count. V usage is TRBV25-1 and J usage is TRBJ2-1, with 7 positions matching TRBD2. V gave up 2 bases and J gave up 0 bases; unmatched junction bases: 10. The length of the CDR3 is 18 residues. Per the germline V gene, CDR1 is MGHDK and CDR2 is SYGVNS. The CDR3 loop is CASSEPSSGKSSYNEQFF. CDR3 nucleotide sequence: TGTGCCAGCAGTGAACCCTCTAGCGGTAAGAGCTCCTACAATGAGCAGTTCTTC.

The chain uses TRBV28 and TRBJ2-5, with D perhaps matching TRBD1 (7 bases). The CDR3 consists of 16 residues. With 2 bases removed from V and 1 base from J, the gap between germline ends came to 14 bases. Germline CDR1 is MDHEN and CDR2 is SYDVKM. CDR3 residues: CASSLPRGDSQETQYF. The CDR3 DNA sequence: TGTGCCAGCAGTTTACCCAGGGGGGACTCCCAAGAGACCCAGTACTTC.